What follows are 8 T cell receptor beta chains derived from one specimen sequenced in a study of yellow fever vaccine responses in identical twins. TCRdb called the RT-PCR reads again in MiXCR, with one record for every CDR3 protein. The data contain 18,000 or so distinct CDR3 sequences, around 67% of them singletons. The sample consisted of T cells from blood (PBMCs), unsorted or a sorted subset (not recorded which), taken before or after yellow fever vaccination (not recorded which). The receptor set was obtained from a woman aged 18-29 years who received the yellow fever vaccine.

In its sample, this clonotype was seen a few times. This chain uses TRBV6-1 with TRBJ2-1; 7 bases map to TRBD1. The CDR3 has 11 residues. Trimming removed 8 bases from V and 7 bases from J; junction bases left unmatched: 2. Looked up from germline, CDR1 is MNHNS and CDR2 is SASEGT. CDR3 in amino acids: CASVQGNEQFF. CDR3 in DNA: TGTGCCAGCGTACAGGGGAATGAGCAGTTCTTC.

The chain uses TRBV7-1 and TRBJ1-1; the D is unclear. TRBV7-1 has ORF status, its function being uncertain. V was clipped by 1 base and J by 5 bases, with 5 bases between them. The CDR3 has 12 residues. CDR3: CASSSGGTEAFF. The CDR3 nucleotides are TGTGCCAGCAGCTCAGGGGGAACTGAAGCTTTCTTT.

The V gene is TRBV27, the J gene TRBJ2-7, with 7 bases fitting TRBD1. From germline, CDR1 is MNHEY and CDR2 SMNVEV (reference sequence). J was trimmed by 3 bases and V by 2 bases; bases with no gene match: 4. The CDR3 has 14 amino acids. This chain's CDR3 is CASSLLTGNYEQYF. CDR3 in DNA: TGTGCCAGCAGTTTACTGACAGGGAACTACGAGCAGTACTTC.

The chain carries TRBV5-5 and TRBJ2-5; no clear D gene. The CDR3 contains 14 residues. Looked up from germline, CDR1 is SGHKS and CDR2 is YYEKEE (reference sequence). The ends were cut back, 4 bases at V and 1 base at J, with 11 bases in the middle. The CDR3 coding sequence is TGTGCCAGCAGCCCGAGACTGTTCCAAGAGACCCAGTACTTC. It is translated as CASSPRLFQETQYF.

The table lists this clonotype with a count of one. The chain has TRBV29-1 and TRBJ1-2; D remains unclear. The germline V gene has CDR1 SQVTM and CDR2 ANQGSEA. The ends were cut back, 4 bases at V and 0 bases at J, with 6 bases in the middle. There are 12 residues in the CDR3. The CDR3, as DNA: TGCAGCGTTGCCCCTTCTAACTATGGCTACACCTTC. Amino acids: CSVAPSNYGYTF.

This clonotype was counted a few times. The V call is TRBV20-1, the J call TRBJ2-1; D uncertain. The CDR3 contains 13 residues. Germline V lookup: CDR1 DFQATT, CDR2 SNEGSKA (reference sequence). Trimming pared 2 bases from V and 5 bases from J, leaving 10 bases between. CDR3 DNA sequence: TGCAGTGCTAGACTCCAAACTCACAATGAGCAGTTCTTC. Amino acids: CSARLQTHNEQFF.

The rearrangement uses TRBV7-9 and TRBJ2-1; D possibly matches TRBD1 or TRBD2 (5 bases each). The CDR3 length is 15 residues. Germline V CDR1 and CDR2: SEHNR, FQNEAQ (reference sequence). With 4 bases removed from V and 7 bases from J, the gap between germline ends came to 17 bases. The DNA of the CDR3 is TGTGCCAGCAGCTCCAAATCCGGGACGATAAATGAGCAGTTCTTC. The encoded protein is CASSSKSGTINEQFF.

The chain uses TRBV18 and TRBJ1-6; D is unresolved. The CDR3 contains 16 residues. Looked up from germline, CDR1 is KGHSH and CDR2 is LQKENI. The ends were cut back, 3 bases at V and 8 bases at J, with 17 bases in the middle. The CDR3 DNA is TGTGCCAGCTCACCTACTAAGACCGTCCGAGATTCACCCCTCCACTTT. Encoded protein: CASSPTKTVRDSPLHF.